The 18 T cell receptor beta chains below all came from one sample that was sequenced in a study of blood T cell repertoires in COVID-19. Assay used: immunoSEQ multiplex PCR; TCRdb lists only in-frame clones, some missing. The sample has 130,000 to 150,000 clones; around 80% are singletons. Sequencing input: peripheral blood. Receptors originate from a human donor in a cohort sampled during active COVID-19.

This chain connects TRBV23-1 to TRBJ1-5, with D maybe TRBD1 (6 bases). TRBV23-1 qualifies as an ORF whose function is uncertain. V lost 4 bases and J lost 0, with 16 bases in between. The CDR3 is made up of 17 amino acids. CDR3 loop: CASSPRTVNHSNQPQHF. The CDR3 DNA reads as TGCGCCAGCAGTCCCCGGACAGTGAACCATAGCAATCAGCCCCAGCATTTT.

J is TRBJ1-5 and V is TRBV19, with a possible D match to TRBD1 (6 bases). The germline V and J ends were trimmed by 10 bases and 4 bases, with 20 bases remaining between them. The CDR3 spans 15 residues. Germline-derived CDR1 and CDR2 are LNHDA and SQIVND (reference sequence). CDR3 in DNA: TGTGCCACAACCCGGGGGGGGCTGGAGAATCAGCCCCAGCATTTT. Its translation: CATTRGGLENQPQHF.

The table lists this clone with a count of one. V and J are TRBV18 and TRBJ2-3; TRBD2 agrees at 8 bases. CDR1 and CDR2 from the germline V gene are KGHSH and LQKENI. This CDR3 is built from 16 residues. The V and J ends lost 2 bases and 2 bases, in that order; junction bases with no gene match: 6. CDR3 coding DNA: TGTGCCAGCTCACCAGCAAGCGGGGGCCACACAGATACGCAGTATTTT. Translating it yields CASSPASGGHTDTQYF. Variable domain in full (rest from reference TRBV18 and TRBJ2-3): NAGVMQNPRHLVRRRGQEARLRCSPMKGHSHVYWYRQLPEEGLKFMVYLQKENIIDESGMPKERFSAEFPKEGPSILRIQQVVRGDSAAYFCASSPASGGHTDTQYFGPGTRLTVL.

The J gene is TRBJ2-6, the V gene TRBV15; 9 bases fit TRBD1. CDR3 length: 17 amino acids. CDR1 and CDR2 from the germline V gene are LNHNV and YYDKDF (reference sequence). Unmatched junction bases numbered 5, after V lost 5 bases and J lost 0 bases. CDR3 in DNA: TGTGCCACCAGCCCCGGGACAGGGACCTCTGGGGCCAACGTCCTGACTTTC. This translates into CATSPGTGTSGANVLTF.

The chain employs TRBV3-1 (or the pseudogene TRBV3-2) and TRBJ1-3; D possibly corresponds to TRBD1 (5 bases). V lost 1 base and J 0 bases, leaving 10 bases between the germline ends. The CDR3 consists of 16 residues. The germline V gene has CDR1 LGHDT and CDR2 YNNKEL (reference sequence). CDR3: CASSQAVGPSGNTIYF. The CDR3 coding sequence is TGTGCCAGCAGCCAAGCGGTGGGGCCCTCTGGAAACACCATATATTTT.

In its sample, this clone was seen once. This chain joins TRBV30 and TRBJ1-1, with unresolved D. V lost 1 base and J 10 bases, leaving 13 bases between the germline ends. Germline CDR1 reads GTSNPN; CDR2 reads SVGIG (reference sequence). CDR3 size: 12 residues. In DNA, the CDR3 is TGTGCCTGGAGTGGCACAACCGCGGGAGCTTTCTTT. It yields the protein CAWSGTTAGAFF. Using reference TRBV30 and TRBJ1-1 for the parts outside the CDR3, the full variable domain is SQTIHQWPATLVQPVGSPLSLECTVEGTSNPNLYWYRQAAGRGLQLLFYSVGIGQISSEVPQNLSASRPQDRQFILSSKKLLLSDSGFYLCAWSGTTAGAFFGQGTRLTVV.

This chain's CDR3 is CASSHGTLGGEQYF. In nucleotides, the CDR3 is TGTGCCAGCAGTCACGGGACTCTCGGCGGCGAGCAGTACTTC. The chain combines TRBV6-2 or TRBV6-3 with TRBJ2-7, with D maybe TRBD2 (6 bases). CDR1 MNHEY and CDR2 SVGEGT come from the germline V gene. This CDR3 has 14 amino acids. The germline V and J ends were trimmed by 5 bases and 6 bases, with 17 bases remaining between them.

The chain employs TRBV6-6 and TRBJ1-1, with D possibly TRBD1 on 6 matching bases. The V gene's germline CDR1 is MNHNY and CDR2 SVGAGI (reference sequence). Trimming removed 7 bases from V and 4 bases from J, with 16 bases in between. The CDR3 has 14 amino acids. CDR3 DNA: TGTGCCAGCACTCAACAGGGTCGGGGCACTGAAGCTTTCTTT. Protein product: CASTQQGRGTEAFF.

The V gene is TRBV6-4, the J gene TRBJ2-3; no firm D call. Germline V gene sequence: CDR1 MRHNA, CDR2 SNTAGT. The length of the CDR3 is 15 residues. V was shortened by 4 bases and J by 0 bases, with 11 bases between the two germline ends. The DNA of the CDR3 is TGTGCCAGCAGTGTGCCAGGAACTAGCACAGATACGCAGTATTTT. Its translation: CASSVPGTSTDTQYF.

This chain links TRBV5-1 with TRBJ2-5; 7 nucleotides match TRBD1. This CDR3 comprises 15 residues. V trimming: 4 bases; J trimming: 4 bases; junction bases outside the gene matches: 10. Germline V gene lookup returns CDR1 SGHRS and CDR2 YFSETQ. CDR3 amino acids: CASSPGSPGGETQYF. As DNA, the CDR3 is TGCGCCAGCAGCCCAGGAAGCCCAGGGGGAGAGACCCAGTACTTC.

This chain uses TRBV29-1 with TRBJ2-1; TRBD1 might be the D (5 bases). CDR1 and CDR2 (germline): SQVTM, ANQGSEA. V lost 2 bases, J lost 9 bases, and 17 bases lay in between. The CDR3 sequence is 14 residues long. CDR3 region: CSVENPQGSGEQFF. The CDR3, as DNA: TGCAGCGTTGAAAATCCCCAGGGATCTGGTGAGCAGTTCTTC.

V gene TRBV7-2 combines with J gene TRBJ2-5, with D possibly TRBD1 on 6 matching bases. The CDR3 is 15 amino acids. Trimming removed 5 bases at V and 5 bases at J, with 18 bases between. CDR1 is SGHTA and CDR2 is FQGNSA in the germline V gene. The CDR3 DNA sequence: TGTGCCAGCAGCCCATACACGACAGGTCCGGAGACCCAGTACTTC. Residues: CASSPYTTGPETQYF.

This chain joins TRBV3-1 (or the pseudogene TRBV3-2) and TRBJ2-1; TRBD2 aligns across 12 bases. The ends lost 1 base at V and 5 bases at J; junction bases unmatched: 3. This CDR3 region has 16 residues. CDR1 and CDR2 from the germline V gene are LGHDT and YNNKEL (reference sequence). CDR3 coding DNA: TGTGCCAGCAGCCAAGCAACTAGCGGGGGGAACAATGAGCAGTTCTTC. Its protein product is CASSQATSGGNNEQFF.

V and J are TRBV7-9 and TRBJ1-5, with D tentatively TRBD1 (6 bases). Between the trimmed V and J ends, which lost 1 base and 2 bases, there was a span of 9 bases. This CDR3 has 15 amino acids. The germline V gene encodes CDR1 SEHNR and CDR2 FQNEAQ (reference sequence). The CDR3 DNA reads TGTGCCAGCAGCTTAGGGGACACCGGCAATCAGCCCCAGCATTTT. It specifies CASSLGDTGNQPQHF.

J is TRBJ2-7 and V is TRBV5-6; D remains unclear. The CDR3 sequence is 16 residues long. Trimming removed 1 base from V and 0 bases from J, with 14 bases in between. The germline V gene has CDR1 SGHDT and CDR2 YYEEEE. CDR3 nucleotides: TGTGCCAGCAGCTTGTTAGGCCAGGCCAACTCCTACGAGCAGTACTTC. As protein: CASSLLGQANSYEQYF.

The V gene is TRBV7-3, the J gene TRBJ1-6; the D gene is possibly TRBD1 (5 bases). Germline V gene sequence: CDR1 SGHTA, CDR2 FQGTGA. The V gene lost 8 bases and the J gene lost 9 bases, with 14 bases spanning the gap. The CDR3 runs to 13 residues. The CDR3 sequence is CASSRERGSPLHF. The CDR3 region has the DNA TGTGCCAGCTCCCGTGAAAGGGGTTCACCCCTCCACTTT. The variable domain in full, completed from reference TRBV7-3 and TRBJ1-6, reads GAGVSQTPSNKVTEKGKYVELRCDPISGHTALYWYRQSLGQGPEFLIYFQGTGAADDSGLPNDRFFAVRPEGSVSTLKIQRTERGDSAVYLCASSRERGSPLHFGNGTRLTVT.

The chain recombines TRBV9 with TRBJ1-6; the match to TRBD1 covers 8 bases. V was clipped by 4 bases and J by 9 bases; unmatched bases: 9. CDR1 is SGDLS and CDR2 is YYNGEE in the germline V gene. The CDR3 is made up of 15 amino acids. The CDR3 sequence: CASSPLDRGGSPLHF. CDR3 DNA sequence: TGTGCCAGCAGCCCCCTCGACAGGGGAGGTTCACCCCTCCACTTT.

The rearrangement uses TRBV6-6 and TRBJ2-5; 7 bases fit TRBD1. The trim removed 2 bases at V and 7 bases at J, leaving 10 bases unmatched. Germline V CDR1 and CDR2: MNHNY, SVGAGI (reference sequence). The CDR3 covers 15 residues. CDR3 residues: CASSYPGDRRSTQYF. CDR3 nucleotide sequence: TGTGCCAGCAGTTACCCTGGGGACAGACGATCGACCCAGTACTTC.